These T cell receptor beta chains were read from a single sample in a study of shared clonotypes between healthy human individuals. Assay used: immunoSEQ multiplex PCR; TCRdb lists only in-frame clones, some missing. The sample has roughly 2,000,000 clones, 93% seen once. What was sequenced was naive CD8+ T cells from PBMCs. The receptors shown here come from a man younger than 30 in good health. Some clones in this sample may be carry-over from other donors' samples. Both conserved end residues are part of each CDR3. Each record gives: D gene, J gene, V gene, clone size, CDR3 DNA, CDR3 protein. The D gene is left open where the match is weak. Expanded clones get a size class; other rows say once, few or many, or leave the size out.

TRBD2	TRBJ2-1	TRBV7-3	-	TGTGCCAGCAGCCCACTAGCGGGAGTCTACAATGAGCAGTTCTTC	CASSPLAGVYNEQFF
TRBD2	TRBJ2-5	TRBV5-1	-	TGCGCCAGCAGCTTGGTGGCTAGCGGCCAAGAGACCCAGTACTTC	CASSLVASGQETQYF
-	TRBJ1-3	TRBV29-1	-	TGCAGCGTTGAAGATGGAGGCTTTCCGGAGCCCTCTGGAAACACCATATATTTT	CSVEDGGFPEPSGNTIYF
-	TRBJ1-5	TRBV27	-	TGTGCCAGCAGTCCGACAGAGTATAGCAATCAGCCCCAGCATTTT	CASSPTEYSNQPQHF
TRBD1	TRBJ1-1	TRBV6-1	-	TGTGCCAGCAGAGAGGGACAGACTAGTACTGAAGCTTTCTTT	CASREGQTSTEAFF
-	TRBJ1-1	TRBV6-5	-	TGTGCCAGCAGTTACCGGGAAACTAGCACTGAAGCTTTCTTT	CASSYRETSTEAFF
TRBD2	TRBJ2-3	TRBV2	-	TGTGCCAGCAGTGTCTTCGGACTAGCGACAACAGATACGCAGTATTTT	CASSVFGLATTDTQYF
-	TRBJ2-4	TRBV28	-	TGTGCCAGCCTTCCAGAGACTACCCTAAGGACCAAAAACATTCAGTACTTC	CASLPETTLRTKNIQYF
-	TRBJ2-7	TRBV29-1	-	TGCAGCGTTGCTCGGACGGATTCCTACGAGCAGTACTTC	CSVARTDSYEQYF
-	TRBJ2-1	TRBV4-1	once	TGCGCCAGCAGCCAATTCGGGACCCCTGGGTACAATGAGCAGTTCTTC	CASSQFGTPGYNEQFF
TRBD1	TRBJ1-4	TRBV27	-	TGTGCCAGCAGTTTTTCCGGGACAGGGGGGGAAAAACTGTTTTTT	CASSFSGTGGEKLFF
TRBD1	TRBJ2-1	TRBV29-1	-	TGCAGCGTTGGGGTGCAGGACAGGGGGCTGGAGCAGTTCTTC	CSVGVQDRGLEQFF
-	TRBJ1-5	TRBV19	-	TGTGCCAGTAGTATAGCGGTCTATAGCAATCAGCCCCAGCATTTT	CASSIAVYSNQPQHF
-	TRBJ1-5	TRBV28	few	TGTGCCAGCAGTTTAACGATTACAGGGATGTATCAGCCCCAGCATTTT	CASSLTITGMYQPQHF
-	TRBJ2-3	TRBV28	-	TGTGCCAGCAGTTATAGCAGGGTCGCAGATACGCAGTATTTT	CASSYSRVADTQYF
-	TRBJ1-5	TRBV23-1	-	TGCGCCAGCAGTCCCCGCCCCGGGAAGAGCAATCAGCCCCAGCATTTT	CASSPRPGKSNQPQHF
TRBD2	TRBJ2-2	TRBV7-9	-	TGTGCCAGCAGCACAACCTCGACAGGACTAGCGGGAGTACTGTTTTTT	CASSTTSTGLAGVLFF
TRBD1	TRBJ1-1	TRBV27	once	TGTGCCAGCAGTACCCTAACAGGGGACACTGAAGCTTTCTTT	CASSTLTGDTEAFF
TRBD2	TRBJ2-2	TRBV19	-	TGTGCCAGTAGTATTTGGCGGGGGTTTGAGGACACCGGGGAGCTGTTTTTT	CASSIWRGFEDTGELFF
-	TRBJ2-7	TRBV5-6	-	TGTGCCAGCAGCAGCGCTAGGACCTACGAGCAGTACTTC	CASSSARTYEQYF
TRBD1	TRBJ1-2	TRBV7-9	once	TGTGCCAGCAGCTTACCGACAGGGGGCGAACCTAACTATGGCTACACCTTC	CASSLPTGGEPNYGYTF
TRBD2	TRBJ2-3	TRBV28	-	TGTGCCAGCAGTTTAGGGCTAGCGGACATTATAAGCACAGATACGCAGTATTTT	CASSLGLADIISTDTQYF
TRBD1	TRBJ1-1	TRBV15	-	TGTGCCACCAGCAGAGGGACAGGGGGGTTGAACACTGAAGCTTTCTTT	CATSRGTGGLNTEAFF
-	TRBJ2-7	TRBV9	-	TGTGCCAGCAGCCCAACCGGCAGGGACTACGAGCAGTACTTC	CASSPTGRDYEQYF